The T cell receptor beta chain under discussion was sequenced for a study of human T cells and chemical hapten exposure. Looking at the study overall: TCR yields per sample varied mostly from small pooled library volume differences. Study-level results: TCRs above 1 in 1000 frequency did not change with DPC sensitization.

Notes on this clonotype: The antigen remains undetermined.

Germline CDR1 and CDR2: SGHTA and FQGTGA. CDR3 length equals 18 residues. Trimming cost V 2 bases and J 0 bases, with 14 bases left between them. Library construction involved attaching unique molecular identifiers to individual cDNA molecules, which allowed quantitative, reproducible TCR counting. Under the authors' procedure: Sample TCR totals centred on a median of 95,638, ranging about 23,224 to 690,600. TCRdb itself ran the reads through MiXCR, one entry per CDR3 protein. These V and J calls derive from TCRdb rather than the authors' analysis. The table records about 120,000 distinct CDR3 sequences, more than 8.5% of them present only once. Blood, whole and unfractionated, served as the source for total RNA extraction.

The chain links TRBV7-3 to TRBJ2-6; a weak D match, TRBD2 (5 bases). The sequence was collected from a human donor in good health. Some clones in this sample may be carry-over from other donors' samples. The sequencing sample was made of whole blood. The CDR3 nucleotides are TGTGCCAGCAGCTTATATGGGAGACCGAGCTCTGGGGCCAACGTCCTGACTTTC. Its translation is CASSLYGRPSSGANVLTF.